The T cell receptor (beta chain) under discussion was sequenced for a study of shared clonotypes between healthy human individuals. Deep level was the assay's run setting. Approximately 28,000 T cell genomes (about 320 ng DNA) went into each PBMC replicate. Original handling: For the immunoSEQ data, sequences were junction-only without quality scores, so filtering differed. Sequencing was performed with immunoSEQ multiplex PCR; in TCRdb, only in-frame clones are kept and a portion is missing. The D gene and trimming were derived from the DNA, and the V and J assignments and clone size from that table. The sample contains about 470,000 clones, roughly 77% of which appear only once. Notes on the study in general: Read depth was anticipated to influence clonotype sharing among donors.

To note about this clone: Its antigen is undetermined.

The sequenced material came from PBMCs. This TCR was recovered from a woman between 35 and 50 years old in good health. Some clones in this sample may be carry-over from other donors' samples.

CDR3 region: CASRAPGTDTEAFF. The CDR3 DNA follows: TGTGCCAGCAGGGCCCCCGGGACAGACACTGAAGCTTTCTTT. The V call is TRBV6-5, the J call TRBJ1-1, with TRBD1 identical over 7 bases. This CDR3 region has 14 residues. V lost 6 bases, J lost 3 bases, and 7 bases stayed unmatched. Germline CDR1 reads MNHEY; CDR2 reads SVGAGI.